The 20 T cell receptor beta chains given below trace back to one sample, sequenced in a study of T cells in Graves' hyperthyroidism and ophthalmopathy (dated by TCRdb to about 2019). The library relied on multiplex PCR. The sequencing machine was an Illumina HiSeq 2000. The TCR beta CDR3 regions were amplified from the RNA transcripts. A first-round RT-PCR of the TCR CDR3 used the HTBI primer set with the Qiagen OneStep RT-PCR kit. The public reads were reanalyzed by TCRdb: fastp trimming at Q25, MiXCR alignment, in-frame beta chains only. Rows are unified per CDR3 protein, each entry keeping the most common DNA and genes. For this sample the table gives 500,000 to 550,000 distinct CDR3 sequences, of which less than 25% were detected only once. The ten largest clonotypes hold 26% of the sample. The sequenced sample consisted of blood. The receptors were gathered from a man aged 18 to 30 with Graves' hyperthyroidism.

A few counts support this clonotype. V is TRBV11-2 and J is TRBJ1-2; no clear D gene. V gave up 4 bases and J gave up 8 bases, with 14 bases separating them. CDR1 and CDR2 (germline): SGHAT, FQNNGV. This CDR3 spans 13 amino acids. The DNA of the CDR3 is TGTGCCAGCAGCTATAACAGCTATGGCGGCTACACCTTC. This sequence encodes CASSYNSYGGYTF.

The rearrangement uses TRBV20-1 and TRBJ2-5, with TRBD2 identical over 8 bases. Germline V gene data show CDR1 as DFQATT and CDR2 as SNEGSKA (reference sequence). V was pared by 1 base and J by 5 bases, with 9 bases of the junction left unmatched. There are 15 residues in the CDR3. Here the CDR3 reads CSARVWRGEGETQYF. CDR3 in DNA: TGCAGTGCTAGAGTATGGCGGGGGGAGGGGGAGACCCAGTACTTC.

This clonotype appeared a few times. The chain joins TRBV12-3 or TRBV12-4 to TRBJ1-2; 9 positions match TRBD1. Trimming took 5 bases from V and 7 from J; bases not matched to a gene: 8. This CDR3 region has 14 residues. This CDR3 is CASSDLDRGSGYTF. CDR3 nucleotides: TGTGCCAGCAGTGACTTGGACAGGGGTTCTGGCTACACCTTC.

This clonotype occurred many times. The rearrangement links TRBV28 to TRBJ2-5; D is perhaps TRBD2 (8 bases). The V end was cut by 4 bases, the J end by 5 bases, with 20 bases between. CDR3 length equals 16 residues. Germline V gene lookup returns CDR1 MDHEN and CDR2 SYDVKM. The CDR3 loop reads CASSSIGRGLFETQYF. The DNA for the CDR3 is TGTGCCAGCAGTTCCATCGGGAGGGGGCTGTTTGAGACCCAGTACTTC. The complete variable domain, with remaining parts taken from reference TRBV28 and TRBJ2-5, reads DVKVTQSSRYLVKRTGEKVFLECVQDMDHENMFWYRQDPGLGLRLIYFSYDVKMKEKGDIPEGYSVSREKKERFSLILESASTNQTSMYLCASSSIGRGLFETQYFGPGTRLLVL.

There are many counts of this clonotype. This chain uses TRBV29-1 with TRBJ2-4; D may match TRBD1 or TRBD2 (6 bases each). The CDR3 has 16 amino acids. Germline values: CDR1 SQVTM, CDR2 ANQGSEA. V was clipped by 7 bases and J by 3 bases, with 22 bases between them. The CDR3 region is CSAEGESGFIKNIQYF. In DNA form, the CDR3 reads TGCAGCGCCGAGGGGGAGAGCGGGTTCATCAAAAACATTCAGTACTTC.

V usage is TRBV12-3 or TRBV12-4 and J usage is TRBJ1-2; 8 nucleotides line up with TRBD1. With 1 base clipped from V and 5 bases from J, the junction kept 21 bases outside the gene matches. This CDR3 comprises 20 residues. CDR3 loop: CASSLDDPPGRDRKKYGYTF. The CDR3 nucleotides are TGTGCCAGCAGTTTAGATGACCCCCCCGGCAGGGACAGGAAAAAGTATGGCTACACCTTC.

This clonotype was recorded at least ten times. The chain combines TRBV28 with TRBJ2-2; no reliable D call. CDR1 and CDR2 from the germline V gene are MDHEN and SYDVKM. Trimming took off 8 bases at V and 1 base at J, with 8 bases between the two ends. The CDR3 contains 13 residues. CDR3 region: CASLPWNTGELFF. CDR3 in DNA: TGTGCCAGCCTCCCGTGGAACACCGGGGAGCTGTTTTTT.

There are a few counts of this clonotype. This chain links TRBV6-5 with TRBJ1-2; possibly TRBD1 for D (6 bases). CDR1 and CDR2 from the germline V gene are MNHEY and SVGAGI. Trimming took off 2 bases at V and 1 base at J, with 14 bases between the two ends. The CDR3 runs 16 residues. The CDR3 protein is CASSYVPTGLNYGYTF. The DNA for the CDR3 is TGTGCCAGCAGTTACGTCCCTACAGGGCTTAACTATGGCTACACCTTC.

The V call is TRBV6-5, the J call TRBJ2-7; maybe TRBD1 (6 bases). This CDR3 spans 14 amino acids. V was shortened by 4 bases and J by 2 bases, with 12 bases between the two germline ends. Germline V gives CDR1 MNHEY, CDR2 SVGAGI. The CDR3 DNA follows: TGTGCCAGCAGTTGGGCAGACAGGACCTACGAGCAGTACTTC. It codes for CASSWADRTYEQYF.

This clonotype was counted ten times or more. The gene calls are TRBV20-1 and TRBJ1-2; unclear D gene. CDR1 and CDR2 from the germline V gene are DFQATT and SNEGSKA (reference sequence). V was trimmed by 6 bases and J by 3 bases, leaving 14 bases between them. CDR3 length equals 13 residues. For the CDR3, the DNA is TGCAGTGCAAAGGCCCTCCGGGACTATGGCTACACCTTC. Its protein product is CSAKALRDYGYTF.

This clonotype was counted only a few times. CDR3 loop: CASSERAGGPYEQYF. Written as DNA, the CDR3 is TGTGCCAGCAGTGAACGGGCGGGAGGGCCCTACGAGCAGTACTTC. This chain links TRBV6-1 with TRBJ2-7, with 9 bases aligning to TRBD2. With 2 bases clipped from V and 2 bases from J, the junction kept 4 bases outside the gene matches. The length of the CDR3 is 15 residues. Germline CDR1 is MNHNS and CDR2 is SASEGT.

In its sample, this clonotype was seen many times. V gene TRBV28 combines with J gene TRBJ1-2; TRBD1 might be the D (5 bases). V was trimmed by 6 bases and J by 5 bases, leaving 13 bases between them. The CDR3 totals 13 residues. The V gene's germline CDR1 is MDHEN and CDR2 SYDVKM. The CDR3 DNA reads TGTGCCAGCAGGCCCAGGGTTGCGTATGGCTACACCTTC. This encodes CASRPRVAYGYTF.

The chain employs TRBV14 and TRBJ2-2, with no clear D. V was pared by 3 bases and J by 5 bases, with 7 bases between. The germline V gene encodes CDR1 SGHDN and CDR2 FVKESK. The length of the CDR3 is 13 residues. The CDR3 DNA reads TGTGCCAGCAGCCAGGAGTTAACCGGGGAGCTGTTTTTT. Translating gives CASSQELTGELFF.

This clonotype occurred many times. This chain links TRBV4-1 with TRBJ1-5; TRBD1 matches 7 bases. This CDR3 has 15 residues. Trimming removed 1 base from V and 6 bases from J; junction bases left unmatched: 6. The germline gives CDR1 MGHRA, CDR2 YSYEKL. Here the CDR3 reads CASSQGQGEGQPQHF. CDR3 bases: TGCGCCAGCAGCCAAGGCCAGGGGGAAGGTCAGCCCCAGCATTTT.

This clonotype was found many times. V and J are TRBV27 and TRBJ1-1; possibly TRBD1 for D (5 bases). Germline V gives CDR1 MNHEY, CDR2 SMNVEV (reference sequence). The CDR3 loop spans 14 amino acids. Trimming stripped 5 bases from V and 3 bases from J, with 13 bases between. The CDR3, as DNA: TGTGCCAGCAGTATCGTAATGGGGGACACTGAAGCTTTCTTT. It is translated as CASSIVMGDTEAFF.

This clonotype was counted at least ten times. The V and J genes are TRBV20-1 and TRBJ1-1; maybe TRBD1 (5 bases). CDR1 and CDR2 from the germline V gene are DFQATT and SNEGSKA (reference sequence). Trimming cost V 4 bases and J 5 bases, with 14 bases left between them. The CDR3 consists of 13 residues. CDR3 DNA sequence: TGCAGTGCTATCTCCAGGGTGGGTACTGAAGCTTTCTTT. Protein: CSAISRVGTEAFF.

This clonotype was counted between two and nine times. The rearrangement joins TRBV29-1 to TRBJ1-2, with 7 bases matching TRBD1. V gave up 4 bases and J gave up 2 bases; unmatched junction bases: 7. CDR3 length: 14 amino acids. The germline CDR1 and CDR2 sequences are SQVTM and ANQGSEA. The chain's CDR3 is CSVVTPGQNYGYTF. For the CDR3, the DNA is TGCAGCGTTGTGACCCCGGGACAGAACTATGGCTACACCTTC.

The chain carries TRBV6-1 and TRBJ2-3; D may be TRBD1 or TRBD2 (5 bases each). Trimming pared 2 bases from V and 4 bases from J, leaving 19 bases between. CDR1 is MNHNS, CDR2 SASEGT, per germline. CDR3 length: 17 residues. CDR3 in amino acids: CASSERIGEGYPDTQYF. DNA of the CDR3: TGTGCCAGCAGTGAAAGGATAGGCGAGGGGTATCCAGATACGCAGTATTTT.

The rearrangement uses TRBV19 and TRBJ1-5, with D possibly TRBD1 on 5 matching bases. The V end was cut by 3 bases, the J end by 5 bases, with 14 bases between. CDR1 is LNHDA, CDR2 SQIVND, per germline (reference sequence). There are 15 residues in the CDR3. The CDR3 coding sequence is TGTGCCAGTAGTATCGTCTCCGGGGCTTATCAGCCCCAGCATTTT. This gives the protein CASSIVSGAYQPQHF.

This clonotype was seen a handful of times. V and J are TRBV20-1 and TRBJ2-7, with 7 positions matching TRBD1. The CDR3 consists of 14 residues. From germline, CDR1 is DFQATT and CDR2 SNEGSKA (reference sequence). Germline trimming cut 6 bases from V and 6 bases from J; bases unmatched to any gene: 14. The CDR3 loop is CSALRGQVVGEQYF. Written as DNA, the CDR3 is TGCAGTGCCCTTAGGGGGCAGGTCGTGGGCGAGCAGTACTTC.